These 30 T cell receptor beta chains came from one sample sequenced in a study of blood T cell repertoires in COVID-19. Clones were read by immunoSEQ multiplex PCR, and TCRdb kept only the in-frame ones, dropping some. The sample consists of roughly 400,000 clones, 75% to 90% of them appearing once. The sequenced sample consisted of PBMCs or T cells enriched from blood (not recorded which). All receptors derive from a man in his thirties or forties who had recovered from COVID-19.

This clone has only one observation. The rearrangement links TRBV18 to TRBJ2-5; D possibly corresponds to TRBD2 (6 bases). This CDR3 spans 16 amino acids. Trimming removed 1 base from V and 4 bases from J, with 16 bases in between. Germline V gives CDR1 KGHSH, CDR2 LQKENI. The CDR3: CASSPLNREKGETQYF. CDR3 DNA sequence: TGTGCCAGCTCACCACTAAACCGGGAGAAGGGAGAGACCCAGTACTTC.

J is TRBJ2-7 and V is TRBV9, with 7 bases aligning to TRBD1. This CDR3 is built from 14 residues. V lost 0 bases and J lost 4; bases outside the gene matches: 4. The V gene's germline CDR1 is SGDLS and CDR2 YYNGEE. The CDR3 coding sequence is TGTGCCAGCAGCGTAGGGGACAGCGTGTACGAGCAGTACTTC. Encoded protein: CASSVGDSVYEQYF.

In its sample, this clone was seen once. This chain links TRBV2 with TRBJ1-4; D not certain. The CDR3 length is 13 residues. Germline V lookup: CDR1 SNHLY, CDR2 FYNNEI. V was cut by 6 bases and J by 12 bases, with 17 bases left in between. The chain's CDR3 is CASSMDNRGELFF. CDR3 DNA: TGTGCCAGCAGCATGGATAATCGTGGAGAACTGTTTTTT.

The rearrangement links TRBV27 to TRBJ2-3; TRBD1 matches 8 bases. V trimming: 6 bases; J trimming: 3 bases; junction bases outside the gene matches: 2. This CDR3 region has 13 residues. CDR1 is MNHEY and CDR2 is SMNVEV in the germline V gene (reference sequence). CDR3 nucleotide sequence: TGTGCCAGCAGGCAGGGGGCTACAGATACGCAGTATTTT. The encoded protein is CASRQGATDTQYF.

About this clone itself: Other DNA sequences from this sample encode an identical CDR3 as well. V is TRBV30 and J is TRBJ1-4, with D uncertain. The CDR3 loop spans 13 amino acids. The germline V gene has CDR1 GTSNPN and CDR2 SVGIG (reference sequence). With 1 base removed from V and 3 bases from J, the gap between germline ends came to 6 bases. The DNA of the CDR3 is TGTGCCTGGAGTGGCGGGGCTAATGAAAAACTGTTTTTT. It specifies CAWSGGANEKLFF.

This sequence joins TRBV7-9 and TRBJ2-7, with TRBD2 as a possible D gene (5 bases). V was trimmed by 5 bases and J by 2 bases, leaving 16 bases between them. Germline CDR1 reads SEHNR; CDR2 reads FQNEAQ (reference sequence). The CDR3 has 15 amino acids. The CDR3 DNA sequence: TGTGCCAGCAGCCCCGATCCCGTGCGGGCCTACGAGCAGTACTTC. This gives the protein CASSPDPVRAYEQYF.

The chain employs TRBV9 and TRBJ1-4; D is possibly TRBD1 (5 bases). V dropped 0 bases and J dropped 8 bases, with 8 bases sitting between them. The germline CDR1 and CDR2 sequences are SGDLS and YYNGEE. The CDR3 is made up of 13 amino acids. The DNA for the CDR3 is TGTGCCAGCAGCGTAGGGGGGGTGGAAAAACTGTTTTTT. Translating gives CASSVGGVEKLFF.

This rearrangement joins TRBV28 to TRBJ1-5; TRBD1 aligns across 9 bases. Germline V gives CDR1 MDHEN, CDR2 SYDVKM. This CDR3 has 14 residues. V gave up 3 bases and J gave up 6 bases; unmatched junction bases: 3. The CDR3 sequence is CASSFWTGAQPQHF. The DNA for the CDR3 is TGTGCCAGCAGTTTCTGGACAGGGGCTCAGCCCCAGCATTTT.

The chain joins TRBV28 to TRBJ2-1; 9 bases align to TRBD2. After removal of 3 bases from V and 8 bases from J, the junction contained 11 bases not matched to a gene. Germline V gives CDR1 MDHEN, CDR2 SYDVKM. The CDR3 extends over 16 amino acids. CDR3 protein: CASSFPREGREDEQFF. The DNA of the CDR3 is TGTGCCAGCAGTTTTCCGCGGGAGGGCCGAGAAGATGAGCAGTTCTTC. Drawing the rest from reference TRBV28 and TRBJ2-1, the complete variable domain is DVKVTQSSRYLVKRTGEKVFLECVQDMDHENMFWYRQDPGLGLRLIYFSYDVKMKEKGDIPEGYSVSREKKERFSLILESASTNQTSMYLCASSFPREGREDEQFFGPGTRLTVL.

This rearrangement joins TRBV3-1 (or the pseudogene TRBV3-2) to TRBJ2-1; 7 nucleotides line up with TRBD2. V lost 7 bases to trimming and J lost 5 bases; unmatched junction nucleotides: 8. The CDR3 has 14 amino acids. In germline, CDR1 is LGHDT, CDR2 YNNKEL (reference sequence). CDR3 DNA: TGTGCCAGCACCACTTGGGGAGGGGACAATGAGCAGTTCTTC. Amino acid sequence: CASTTWGGDNEQFF.

V is TRBV7-9 and J is TRBJ1-2; no definite D call. Germline assignment: CDR1 SEHNR and CDR2 FQNEAQ (reference sequence). V lost 1 base to trimming and J lost 6 bases, with 6 bases between them. This CDR3 comprises 12 residues. DNA of the CDR3: TGTGCCAGCAGCTTAGGAGGCAATGGCTACACCTTC. This sequence encodes CASSLGGNGYTF.

The chain has TRBV11-2 and TRBJ2-3; TRBD2 aligns across 7 bases. Germline V CDR1 and CDR2: SGHAT, FQNNGV. Trimming took 6 bases from V and 2 from J; bases not matched to a gene: 8. The CDR3 totals 15 residues. The CDR3 loop reads CASRRLGGFTDTQYF. CDR3 sequence (DNA): TGTGCCAGCAGACGCCTGGGGGGGTTCACAGATACGCAGTATTTT.

The chain joins TRBV18 to TRBJ1-4; no firm D call. The CDR3 is made up of 15 amino acids. V was trimmed by 3 bases and J by 8 bases, leaving 16 bases between them. Per the germline V gene, CDR1 is KGHSH and CDR2 is LQKENI. The CDR3 region has the DNA TGTGCCAGCTCACCTAACCGGGAGGTGGAGGAAAAACTGTTTTTT. It yields the protein CASSPNREVEEKLFF.

The genes are TRBV7-9 and TRBJ1-5, with TRBD1 as a possible D gene (6 bases). The CDR3 totals 14 residues. V lost 5 bases and J 1 base, leaving 9 bases between the germline ends. CDR1 is SEHNR and CDR2 is FQNEAQ in the germline V gene (reference sequence). Here the CDR3 reads CASSPGHSNQPQHF. CDR3 DNA sequence: TGTGCCAGCAGCCCGGGACACAGCAATCAGCCCCAGCATTTT. Full variable domain (rest looked up from reference TRBV7-9 and TRBJ1-5): DTGVSQNPRHKITKRGQNVTFRCDPISEHNRLYWYRQTLGQGPEFLTYFQNEAQLEKSRLLSDRFSAERPKGSFSTLEIQRTEQGDSAMYLCASSPGHSNQPQHFGDGTRLSIL.

The gene calls are TRBV5-1 and TRBJ1-4; D is unclear. This CDR3 comprises 15 residues. Trimming cost V 5 bases and J 2 bases, with 13 bases left between them. CDR1 and CDR2 from the germline V gene are SGHRS and YFSETQ. The DNA for the CDR3 is TGCGCCAGCAGACCCACATCAGTGACTAATGAAAAACTGTTTTTT. Amino acids: CASRPTSVTNEKLFF.

J is TRBJ2-1 and V is TRBV13; no firm D call. The CDR3 loop spans 17 amino acids. Germline assignment: CDR1 PRHDT and CDR2 FYEKMQ (reference sequence). Trimming left V 5 bases short and J 4 bases short, with 21 bases between. CDR3 residues: CASSTNRRTRRYNEQFF. The DNA for the CDR3 is TGTGCCAGCAGCACAAACCGGAGAACCCGGCGATACAATGAGCAGTTCTTC.

About this clone itself: Compared with germline, one end of the junction differs, possibly owing to a read error. The V and J genes are TRBV11-3 and TRBJ2-2; D remains unclear. Germline CDR1 reads SGHNT; CDR2 reads YENEEA. CDR3 length equals 16 residues. The CDR3 nucleotides read TGTGCCAGCAGCTTAAACGGCGGCCTGAACGCCGGGGAGCTGTTTTTT. Translating it yields CASSLNGGLNAGELFF.

The chain employs TRBV10-3 and TRBJ2-7, with 9 positions matching TRBD1. The CDR3 is 14 residues long. The ends lost 11 bases at V and 2 bases at J; junction bases unmatched: 10. CDR1 and CDR2 from the germline V gene are ENHRY and SYGVKD. CDR3 sequence (DNA): TGTGCCTCGAAGTCCGGGACAGGGCCCTACGAGCAGTACTTC. Amino acids: CASKSGTGPYEQYF.

This sequence joins TRBV3-1 (or the pseudogene TRBV3-2) and TRBJ2-5; TRBD2 aligns across 7 bases. There are 15 residues in the CDR3. Germline CDR1 reads LGHDT; CDR2 reads YNNKEL (reference sequence). V dropped 4 bases and J dropped 1; count of bases not matched to a gene: 6. The CDR3 bases are TGTGCCAGCAGCCTCACATGGACTAGCCAAGAGACCCAGTACTTC. Translating gives CASSLTWTSQETQYF.

The genes are TRBV7-9 and TRBJ2-7; D may be TRBD2 (5 bases). V gave up 5 bases and J gave up 2 bases, with 22 bases separating them. CDR1 is SEHNR and CDR2 is FQNEAQ in the germline V gene (reference sequence). CDR3 length: 17 residues. The CDR3 DNA reads TGTGCCAGCAGCCATAGGGCCGGAGGAGAAAAAGCCTACGAGCAGTACTTC. Translated: CASSHRAGGEKAYEQYF.

The chain joins TRBV12-3 or TRBV12-4 to TRBJ1-1; D gene uncertain. The CDR3 loop spans 12 amino acids. The V end lost 8 bases, the J end lost 10 bases, and 17 bases lay between the germline ends. CDR3 sequence reads: CASRFGSRGAFF. DNA of the CDR3: TGTGCCAGCCGCTTCGGGAGCAGAGGAGCTTTCTTT.

The chain couples TRBV7-9 to TRBJ1-1; no clear D gene. V was shortened by 5 bases and J by 7 bases, with 5 bases between the two germline ends. The CDR3 is 10 amino acids. Per the germline V gene, CDR1 is SEHNR and CDR2 is FQNEAQ (reference sequence). The CDR3 DNA sequence: TGTGCCAGCAGCCACATTGAAGCTTTCTTT. This codes for CASSHIEAFF.

The gene calls are TRBV4-1 and TRBJ1-5; tentative D call: TRBD1 (6 bases). CDR3 length: 15 residues. Trimming left V 0 bases short and J 6 bases short, with 12 bases between. From germline, CDR1 is MGHRA and CDR2 YSYEKL. The CDR3 DNA sequence: TGCGCCAGCAGCCAAGATTCGACAGGTACTCAGCCCCAGCATTTT. It encodes CASSQDSTGTQPQHF.

This sequence joins TRBV27 and TRBJ1-5; TRBD1 agrees at 8 bases. Germline CDR1 is MNHEY and CDR2 is SMNVEV (reference sequence). The ends lost 2 bases at V and 7 bases at J; junction bases unmatched: 7. The CDR3 length is 15 residues. The CDR3 region is CASSLRSGGGQPQHF. CDR3 bases: TGTGCCAGCAGTTTAAGATCAGGGGGCGGGCAGCCCCAGCATTTT.

V and J are TRBV5-1 and TRBJ1-2; D gene unclear. CDR3 size: 13 residues. Germline assignment: CDR1 SGHRS and CDR2 YFSETQ. V was cut by 0 bases and J by 1 base, with 4 bases left in between. In DNA, the CDR3 is TGCGCCAGCAGCTTGGACAGTAACTATGGCTACACCTTC. Protein product: CASSLDSNYGYTF.

This sequence joins TRBV7-6 and TRBJ1-1; D is possibly TRBD1 (6 bases). The V and J ends lost 4 bases and 4 bases respectively, with 16 bases between them. Germline CDR1 reads SGHVS; CDR2 reads FNYEAQ. There are 15 residues in the CDR3. The CDR3 DNA reads as TGTGCCAGCAGCTACGACCCTGGGGGCTTCACTGAAGCTTTCTTT. Amino acid sequence: CASSYDPGGFTEAFF.

This chain joins TRBV11-2 and TRBJ2-1, with unresolved D. This CDR3 contains 12 residues. V lost 1 base and J 7 bases, leaving 5 bases between the germline ends. In germline, CDR1 is SGHAT, CDR2 FQNNGV. CDR3 coding DNA: TGTGCCAGCAGCTTAGCGGTGAATGAGCAGTTCTTC. It is translated as CASSLAVNEQFF.

This sequence joins TRBV15 and TRBJ2-7; possible D gene TRBD2, 6 bases. V lost 1 base and J lost 0, with 10 bases in between. Germline V CDR1 and CDR2: LNHNV, YYDKDF (reference sequence). The CDR3 contains 15 residues. In nucleotides, the CDR3 is TGTGCCACCAGCAGAGCGGCGGGGAGCTCCTACGAGCAGTACTTC. Encoded protein: CATSRAAGSSYEQYF.

V is TRBV6-5 and J is TRBJ2-7; 7 positions agree with TRBD1. Germline values: CDR1 MNHEY, CDR2 SVGAGI. The CDR3 contains 15 residues. Losses at the gene ends were 7 bases for V and 1 base for J; bases not matched to a gene: 10. CDR3 residues: CASIVGQEISYEQYF. The DNA of the CDR3 is TGTGCCAGCATAGTAGGACAGGAGATTTCCTACGAGCAGTACTTC.

This rearrangement joins TRBV25-1 to TRBJ2-3; possibly TRBD2 for D (5 bases). Trimming took 0 bases from V and 3 from J, leaving 7 bases between them. The V gene's germline CDR1 is MGHDK and CDR2 SYGVNS. This CDR3 has 14 amino acids. CDR3 loop: CASSEYGGTDTQYF. The CDR3 region has the DNA TGTGCCAGCAGTGAATACGGCGGGACAGATACGCAGTATTTT. The full variable domain, its missing parts supplied by reference TRBV25-1 and TRBJ2-3, is EADIYQTPRYLVIGTGKKITLECSQTMGHDKMYWYQQDPGMELHLIHYSYGVNSTEKGDLSSESTVSRIRTEHFPLTLESARPSHTSQYLCASSEYGGTDTQYFGPGTRLTVL.